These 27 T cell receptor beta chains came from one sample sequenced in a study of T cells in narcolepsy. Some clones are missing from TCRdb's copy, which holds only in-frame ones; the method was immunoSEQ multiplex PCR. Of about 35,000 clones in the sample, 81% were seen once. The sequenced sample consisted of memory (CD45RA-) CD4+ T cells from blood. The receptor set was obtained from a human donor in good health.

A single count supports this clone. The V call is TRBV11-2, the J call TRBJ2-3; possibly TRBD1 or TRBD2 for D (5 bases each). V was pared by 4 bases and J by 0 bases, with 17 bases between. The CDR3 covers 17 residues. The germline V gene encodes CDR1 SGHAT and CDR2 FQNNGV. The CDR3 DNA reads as TGTGCCAGCAGCTGGGGGACCGGACTTTATAGCACAGATACGCAGTATTTT. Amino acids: CASSWGTGLYSTDTQYF.

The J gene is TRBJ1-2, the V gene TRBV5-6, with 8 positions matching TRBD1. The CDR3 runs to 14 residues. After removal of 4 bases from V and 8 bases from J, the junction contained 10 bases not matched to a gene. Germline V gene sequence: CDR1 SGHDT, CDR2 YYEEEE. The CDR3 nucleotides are TGTGCCAGCAGCCCGGGAAGGACAGGGTCCGGCTACACCTTC. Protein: CASSPGRTGSGYTF. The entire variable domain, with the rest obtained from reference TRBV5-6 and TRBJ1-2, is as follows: DAGVTQSPTHLIKTRGQQVTLRCSPKSGHDTVSWYQQALGQGPQFIFQYYEEEERQRGNFPDRFSGHQFPNYSSELNVNALLLGDSALYLCASSPGRTGSGYTFGSGTRLTVV.

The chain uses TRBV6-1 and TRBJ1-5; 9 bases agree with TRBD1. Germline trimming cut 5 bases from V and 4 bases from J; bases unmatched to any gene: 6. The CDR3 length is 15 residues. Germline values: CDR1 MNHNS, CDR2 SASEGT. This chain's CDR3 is CASSFAGTGNQPQHF. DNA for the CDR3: TGTGCCAGCAGTTTTGCCGGGACAGGGAATCAGCCCCAGCATTTT.

CDR3 loop: CASSLSGNTIYF. The DNA for the CDR3 is TGTGCCAGCAGCTTATCGGGAAACACCATATATTTT. J is TRBJ1-3 and V is TRBV11-2; D is ambiguous. V lost 2 bases and J lost 4, with 3 bases in between. The germline V gene has CDR1 SGHAT and CDR2 FQNNGV. This CDR3 has 12 residues.

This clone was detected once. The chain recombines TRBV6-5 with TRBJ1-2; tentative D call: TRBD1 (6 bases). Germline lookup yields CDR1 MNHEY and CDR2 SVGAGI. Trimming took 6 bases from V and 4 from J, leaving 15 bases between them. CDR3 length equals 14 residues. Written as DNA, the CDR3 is TGTGCCAGCAGACCCCGGACAGATGTCTATGGCTACACCTTC. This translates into CASRPRTDVYGYTF.

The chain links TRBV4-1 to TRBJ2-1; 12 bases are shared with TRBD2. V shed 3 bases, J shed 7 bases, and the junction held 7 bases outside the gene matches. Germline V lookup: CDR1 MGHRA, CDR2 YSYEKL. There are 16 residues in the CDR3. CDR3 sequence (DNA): TGCGCCAGCAGCCATCTCGGGACTAGCGGGCTTAATGAGCAGTTCTTC. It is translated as CASSHLGTSGLNEQFF.

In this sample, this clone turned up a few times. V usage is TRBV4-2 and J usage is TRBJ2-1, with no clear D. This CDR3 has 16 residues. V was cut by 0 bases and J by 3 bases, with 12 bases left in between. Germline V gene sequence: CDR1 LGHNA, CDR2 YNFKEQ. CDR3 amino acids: CASSQDGLVSYNEQFF. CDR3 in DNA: TGTGCCAGCAGCCAAGACGGCCTCGTAAGCTACAATGAGCAGTTCTTC.

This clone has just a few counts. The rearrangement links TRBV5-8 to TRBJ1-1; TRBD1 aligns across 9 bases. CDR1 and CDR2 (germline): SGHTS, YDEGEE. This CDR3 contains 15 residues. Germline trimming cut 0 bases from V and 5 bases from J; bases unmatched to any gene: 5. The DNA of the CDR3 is TGTGCCAGCAGCTTGGCCGACAGGGGGGTAACTGAAGCTTTCTTT. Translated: CASSLADRGVTEAFF.

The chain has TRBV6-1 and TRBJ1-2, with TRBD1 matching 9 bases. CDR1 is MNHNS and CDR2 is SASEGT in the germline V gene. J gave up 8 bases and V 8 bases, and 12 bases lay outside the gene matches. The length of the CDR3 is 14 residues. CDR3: CASGRDRDVKGYTF. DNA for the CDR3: TGTGCCAGCGGCCGGGACAGGGACGTTAAGGGCTACACCTTC.

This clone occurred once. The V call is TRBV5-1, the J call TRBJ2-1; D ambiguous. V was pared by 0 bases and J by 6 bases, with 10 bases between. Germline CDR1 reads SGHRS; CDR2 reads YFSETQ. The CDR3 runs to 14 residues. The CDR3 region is CASSLEEARNEQFF. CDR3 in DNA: TGCGCCAGCAGCTTGGAAGAGGCCCGCAATGAGCAGTTCTTC. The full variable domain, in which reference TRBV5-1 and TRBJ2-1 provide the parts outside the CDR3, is KAGVTQTPRYLIKTRGQQVTLSCSPISGHRSVSWYQQTPGQGLQFLFEYFSETQRNKGNFPGRFSGRQFSNSRSEMNVSTLELGDSALYLCASSLEEARNEQFFGPGTRLTVL.

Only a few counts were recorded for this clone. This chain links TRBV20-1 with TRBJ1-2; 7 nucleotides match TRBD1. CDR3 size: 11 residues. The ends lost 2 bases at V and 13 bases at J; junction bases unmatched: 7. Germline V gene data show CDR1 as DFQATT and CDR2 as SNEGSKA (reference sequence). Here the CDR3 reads CSARSEQGTTF. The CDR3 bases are TGCAGTGCTAGATCAGAACAGGGGACCACCTTC.

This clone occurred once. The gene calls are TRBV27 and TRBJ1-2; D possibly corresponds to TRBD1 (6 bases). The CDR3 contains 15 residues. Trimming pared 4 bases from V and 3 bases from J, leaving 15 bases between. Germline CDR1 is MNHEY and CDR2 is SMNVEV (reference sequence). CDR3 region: CASSSPGQTYYGYTF. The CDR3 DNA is TGTGCCAGCAGTTCACCCGGACAGACCTACTATGGCTACACCTTC.

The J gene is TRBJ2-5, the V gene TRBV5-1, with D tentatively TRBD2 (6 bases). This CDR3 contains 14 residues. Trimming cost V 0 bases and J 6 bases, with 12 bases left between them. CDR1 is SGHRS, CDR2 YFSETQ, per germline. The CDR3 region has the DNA TGCGCCAGCAGCTTGGCCGGAGGGAGGCAGACCCAGTACTTC. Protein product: CASSLAGGRQTQYF.

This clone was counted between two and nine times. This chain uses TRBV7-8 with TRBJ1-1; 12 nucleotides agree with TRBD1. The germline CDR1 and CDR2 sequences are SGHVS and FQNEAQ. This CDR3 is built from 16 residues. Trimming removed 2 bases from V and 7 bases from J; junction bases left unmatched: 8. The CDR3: CASSLWPGQGAGEAFF. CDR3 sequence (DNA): TGTGCCAGCAGCTTATGGCCGGGACAGGGGGCCGGTGAAGCTTTCTTT.

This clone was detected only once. The CDR3 nucleotides read TGTGCCAGCAGTGAAGTTCGCTACGAGCAGTACTTC. Its translation is CASSEVRYEQYF. The V call is TRBV6-1, the J call TRBJ2-5; no definite D call. The tail of the sequence fits TRBJ2-7 better, so the J call may be wrong. The germline V gene has CDR1 MNHNS and CDR2 SASEGT. The CDR3 spans 12 residues.

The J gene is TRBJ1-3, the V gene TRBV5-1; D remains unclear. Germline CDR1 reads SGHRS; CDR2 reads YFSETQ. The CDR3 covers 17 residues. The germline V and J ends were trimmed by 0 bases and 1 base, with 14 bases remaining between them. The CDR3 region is CASSLGFADWSGNTIYF. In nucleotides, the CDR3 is TGCGCCAGCAGCTTGGGTTTCGCCGACTGGTCTGGAAACACCATATATTTT.

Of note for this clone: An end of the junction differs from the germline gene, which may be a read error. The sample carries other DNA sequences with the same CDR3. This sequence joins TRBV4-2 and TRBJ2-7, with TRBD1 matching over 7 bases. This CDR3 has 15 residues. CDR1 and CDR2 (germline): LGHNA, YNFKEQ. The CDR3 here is CASSLATGVSYEQYF. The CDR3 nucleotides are TGTGCCAGCAGCCTAGCAACAGGGGTCTCCTACGAACAGTACTTC.

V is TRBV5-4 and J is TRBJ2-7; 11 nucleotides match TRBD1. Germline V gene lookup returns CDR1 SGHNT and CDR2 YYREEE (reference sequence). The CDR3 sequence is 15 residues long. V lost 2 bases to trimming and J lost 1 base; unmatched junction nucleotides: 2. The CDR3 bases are TGTGCCAGCAGCTTAGGACAGGGGGCATCCTACGAGCAGTACTTC. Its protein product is CASSLGQGASYEQYF.

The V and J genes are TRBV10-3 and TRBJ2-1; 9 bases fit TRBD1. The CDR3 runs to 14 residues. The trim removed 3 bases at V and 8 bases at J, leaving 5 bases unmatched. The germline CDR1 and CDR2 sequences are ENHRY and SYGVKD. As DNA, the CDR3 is TGTGCCATCAGTGACGGGACAGGGATAGATGAGCAGTTCTTC. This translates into CAISDGTGIDEQFF.

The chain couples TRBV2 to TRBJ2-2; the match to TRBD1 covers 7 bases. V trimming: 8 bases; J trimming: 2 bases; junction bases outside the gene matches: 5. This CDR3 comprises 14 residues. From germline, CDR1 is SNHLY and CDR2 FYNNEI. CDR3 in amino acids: CASGTVLNTGELFF. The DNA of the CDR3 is TGTGCCAGCGGGACAGTACTTAACACCGGGGAGCTGTTTTTT.

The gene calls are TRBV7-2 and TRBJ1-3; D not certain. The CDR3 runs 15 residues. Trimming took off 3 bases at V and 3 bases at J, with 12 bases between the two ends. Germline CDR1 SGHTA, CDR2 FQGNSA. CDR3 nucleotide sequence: TGTGCCAGCAGCTTCCAGAGAATCGGTGGAAACACCATATATTTT. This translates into CASSFQRIGGNTIYF.

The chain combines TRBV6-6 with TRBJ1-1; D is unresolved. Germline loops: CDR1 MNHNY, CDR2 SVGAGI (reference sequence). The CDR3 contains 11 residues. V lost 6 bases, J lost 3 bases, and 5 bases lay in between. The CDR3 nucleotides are TGTGCCAGCAGCAGATACACTGAAGCTTTCTTT. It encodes CASSRYTEAFF.

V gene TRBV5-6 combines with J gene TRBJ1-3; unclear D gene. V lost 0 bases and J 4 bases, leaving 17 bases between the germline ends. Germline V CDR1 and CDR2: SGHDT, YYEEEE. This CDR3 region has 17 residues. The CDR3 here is CASSLGELRLAGNTIYF. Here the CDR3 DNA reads TGTGCCAGCAGCTTGGGAGAGCTCCGACTAGCCGGAAACACCATATATTTT.

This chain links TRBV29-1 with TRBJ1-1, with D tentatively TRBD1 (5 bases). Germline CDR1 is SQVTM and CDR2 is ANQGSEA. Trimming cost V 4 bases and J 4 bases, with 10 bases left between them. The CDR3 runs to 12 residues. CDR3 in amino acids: CSVVWDGTEAFF. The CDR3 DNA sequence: TGCAGCGTTGTATGGGACGGCACTGAAGCTTTCTTT. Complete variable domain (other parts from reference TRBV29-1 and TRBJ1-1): SAVISQKPSRDICQRGTSLTIQCQVDSQVTMMFWYRQQPGQSLTLIATANQGSEATYESGFVIDKFPISRPNLTFSTLTVSNMSPEDSSIYLCSVVWDGTEAFFGQGTRLTVV.

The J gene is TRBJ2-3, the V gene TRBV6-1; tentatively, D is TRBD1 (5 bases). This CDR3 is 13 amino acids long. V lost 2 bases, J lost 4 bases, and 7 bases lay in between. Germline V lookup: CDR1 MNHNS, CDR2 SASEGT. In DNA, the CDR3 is TGTGCCAGCAGTGAATGGGGCCCAGATACGCAGTATTTT. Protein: CASSEWGPDTQYF.

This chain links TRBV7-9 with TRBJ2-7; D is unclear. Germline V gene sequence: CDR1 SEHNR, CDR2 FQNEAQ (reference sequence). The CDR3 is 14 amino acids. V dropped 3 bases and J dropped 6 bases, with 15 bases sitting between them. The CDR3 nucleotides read TGTGCCAGCAGCTTGGGGTCTGAGGTTAGCGAGCAGTACTTC. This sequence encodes CASSLGSEVSEQYF.

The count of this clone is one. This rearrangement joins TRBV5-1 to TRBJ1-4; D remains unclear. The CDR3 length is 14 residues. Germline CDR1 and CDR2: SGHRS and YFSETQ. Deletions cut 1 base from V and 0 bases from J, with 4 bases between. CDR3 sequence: CASSLSSTNEKLFF. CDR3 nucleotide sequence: TGCGCCAGCAGCTTGTCTTCAACTAATGAAAAACTGTTTTTT.